These T cell receptor beta chains were read from a single sample in a study of T cells in Graves' hyperthyroidism and ophthalmopathy. One entry per CDR3 protein results from TCRdb running MiXCR on the multiplex PCR reads. The sample carries 600,000 to 750,000 distinct CDR3 sequences, about 18% recorded once. The sequenced sample consisted of blood. Receptor source: a middle-aged man with Graves' hyperthyroidism. The CDR3 runs from the conserved cysteine through the conserved F or W. A D gene is named only where the DNA matches it firmly. The size of a clone is reported for some rows only, either as once, few or many, or as a class for expanded clones.

J gene: TRBJ1-4; V gene: TRBV6-1; D gene: TRBD1; clone size: many; CDR3 protein: CASSRTGAKSNEKLFF
J gene: TRBJ2-7; V gene: TRBV10-3; D gene: TRBD2; clone size: many; CDR3 protein: CAISASGSGQTYEQYF
J gene: TRBJ2-7; V gene: TRBV5-1; D gene: NA; clone size: many; CDR3 protein: CASSLAAEGLSYEQYF
J gene: TRBJ1-5; V gene: TRBV4-2; D gene: NA; clone size: few; CDR3 protein: CASSQGEGHSNNQPQHF
J gene: TRBJ2-5; V gene: TRBV27; D gene: NA; clone size: many; CDR3 protein: CASSPVLGGLETQYF
J gene: TRBJ1-5; V gene: TRBV7-2; D gene: TRBD1; clone size: NA; CDR3 protein: CASSTGQPNQPQHF
J gene: TRBJ2-5; V gene: TRBV7-2; D gene: TRBD1; clone size: many; CDR3 protein: CASSFGDRRSAAQYF
J gene: TRBJ2-4; V gene: TRBV20-1; D gene: TRBD1; clone size: NA; CDR3 protein: CSAAPDRELQNIQYF
J gene: TRBJ2-7; V gene: TRBV20-1; D gene: NA; clone size: few; CDR3 protein: CSARDGQPYEQYF
J gene: TRBJ2-3; V gene: TRBV7-2; D gene: NA; clone size: many; CDR3 protein: CASSLWGGAGTDTQYF
J gene: TRBJ2-1; V gene: TRBV27; D gene: TRBD2; clone size: many; CDR3 protein: CASSFIPLAGGDWVEQFF
J gene: TRBJ2-7; V gene: TRBV2; D gene: NA; clone size: many; CDR3 protein: CASSLANEQYF
J gene: TRBJ1-1; V gene: TRBV3-1; D gene: NA; clone size: many; CDR3 protein: CASSQDGAGFPEAFF
J gene: TRBJ1-1; V gene: TRBV19; D gene: NA; clone size: many; CDR3 protein: CASSISLNTEAFF
J gene: TRBJ2-3; V gene: TRBV7-9; D gene: NA; clone size: few; CDR3 protein: CASSLAQAGDTQYF
J gene: TRBJ2-7; V gene: TRBV5-1; D gene: NA; clone size: NA; CDR3 protein: CASSPRQANSYEQYF
J gene: TRBJ2-7; V gene: TRBV15; D gene: TRBD1; clone size: few; CDR3 protein: CATRTTGAGEQYF
J gene: TRBJ2-3; V gene: TRBV7-8; D gene: NA; clone size: many; CDR3 protein: CASSASWGRTDTQYF
J gene: TRBJ2-2; V gene: TRBV28; D gene: NA; clone size: few; CDR3 protein: CASSLWRVGGELFF
J gene: TRBJ1-5; V gene: TRBV12-3/TRBV12-4; D gene: NA; clone size: many; CDR3 protein: CASSQTAYQPQHF
J gene: TRBJ1-1; V gene: TRBV7-2; D gene: TRBD1; clone size: NA; CDR3 protein: CASTPTGEMNTEALF
J gene: TRBJ2-1; V gene: TRBV30; D gene: NA; clone size: many; CDR3 protein: CAWSLQDLSSYNEQFF
J gene: TRBJ2-5; V gene: TRBV6-5; D gene: NA; clone size: few; CDR3 protein: CASSYSCNQETQYF
J gene: TRBJ2-1; V gene: TRBV10-3; D gene: TRBD2; clone size: many; CDR3 protein: CAISDGGRAGEQFF
J gene: TRBJ1-2; V gene: TRBV5-5; D gene: NA; clone size: NA; CDR3 protein: CASSLFHNYGYTF
J gene: TRBJ1-2; V gene: TRBV9; D gene: TRBD1; clone size: many; CDR3 protein: CASSGQGAYGYTF
J gene: TRBJ1-1; V gene: TRBV5-1; D gene: NA; clone size: NA; CDR3 protein: CASSLISGQVTEAFF
J gene: TRBJ1-5; V gene: TRBV27; D gene: NA; clone size: few; CDR3 protein: CASGRKGSSQPQHF
J gene: TRBJ2-2; V gene: TRBV6-1; D gene: TRBD1; clone size: NA; CDR3 protein: CASRRRTGPVGELFF
J gene: TRBJ2-1; V gene: TRBV13; D gene: NA; clone size: NA; CDR3 protein: CASSPSWRGMRDNEQFF
J gene: TRBJ1-1; V gene: TRBV10-3; D gene: NA; clone size: few; CDR3 protein: CAISDSRNTEAFF
J gene: TRBJ1-6; V gene: TRBV12-3/TRBV12-4; D gene: NA; clone size: few; CDR3 protein: CASSSLDRNSPLHF
J gene: TRBJ1-2; V gene: TRBV7-9; D gene: NA; clone size: many; CDR3 protein: CASSLLGQTNYGYTF
J gene: TRBJ1-4; V gene: TRBV2; D gene: NA; clone size: many; CDR3 protein: CASNQGPEKLFF
J gene: TRBJ1-2; V gene: TRBV28; D gene: TRBD1; clone size: few; CDR3 protein: CASSWDRRNYGYTF
J gene: TRBJ2-7; V gene: TRBV7-9; D gene: TRBD1; clone size: few; CDR3 protein: CASSLPGQGIEQYF
J gene: TRBJ2-3; V gene: TRBV9; D gene: TRBD1; clone size: NA; CDR3 protein: CASSNRPTGIADTQYF
J gene: TRBJ2-2; V gene: TRBV13; D gene: NA; clone size: few; CDR3 protein: CASSSEAAGRSITRDTGELFF
J gene: TRBJ1-1; V gene: TRBV28; D gene: NA; clone size: NA; CDR3 protein: CATGVMNTEAFF
J gene: TRBJ1-5; V gene: TRBV20-1; D gene: TRBD1; clone size: NA; CDR3 protein: CSARGQSLNQPQHF
J gene: TRBJ1-4; V gene: TRBV30; D gene: TRBD1; clone size: many; CDR3 protein: CAWSPNRGRVEKLFF
J gene: TRBJ2-1; V gene: TRBV7-9; D gene: NA; clone size: NA; CDR3 protein: CASSHSGEGAGQFF
J gene: TRBJ2-1; V gene: TRBV20-1; D gene: TRBD2; clone size: NA; CDR3 protein: CSARGDGREGFYNEQFF
J gene: TRBJ2-7; V gene: TRBV20-1; D gene: TRBD2; clone size: few; CDR3 protein: CSARVLAGVDEQYF
J gene: TRBJ1-1; V gene: TRBV12-3/TRBV12-4; D gene: TRBD1; clone size: few; CDR3 protein: CASSLIQGWTEAFF
J gene: TRBJ1-3; V gene: TRBV18; D gene: NA; clone size: NA; CDR3 protein: CASSPRDPGSGNTIYF
J gene: TRBJ2-1; V gene: TRBV5-1; D gene: TRBD1; clone size: many; CDR3 protein: CATRGTAYNEQFF
J gene: TRBJ2-2; V gene: TRBV28; D gene: NA; clone size: many; CDR3 protein: CASSSGATRTTNTGELFF
J gene: TRBJ2-7; V gene: TRBV12-3/TRBV12-4; D gene: NA; clone size: NA; CDR3 protein: CASSRQGGNEQYF
J gene: TRBJ2-7; V gene: TRBV27; D gene: NA; clone size: many; CDR3 protein: CASSLLGFHSYEQYF
J gene: TRBJ2-7; V gene: TRBV2; D gene: NA; clone size: many; CDR3 protein: CASRRDTTTYEQYF
J gene: TRBJ1-2; V gene: TRBV11-2; D gene: NA; clone size: many; CDR3 protein: CASSFRGEVWADGYTF
J gene: TRBJ2-7; V gene: TRBV7-9; D gene: NA; clone size: few; CDR3 protein: CASSLAIGTSTYEQYF
J gene: TRBJ1-1; V gene: TRBV13; D gene: TRBD1; clone size: many; CDR3 protein: CASSFPLTGPNTEAFF